Below, 32 T cell receptor beta chains from the same sample are listed, as sequenced in a study of T cells after yellow fever vaccination. MiXCR was run by TCRdb on the 5' RACE reads, yielding one entry per CDR3 protein. This table has some 110,000 distinct CDR3 sequences, 7.2% appearing once. The sequenced sample was CD4+ T cells sorted from PBMCs, obtained roughly 45 days after the first yellow fever vaccination. The receptor set was obtained from a young man who received the YFV17D yellow fever vaccine.

In this sample, this clonotype turned up many times. The J gene is TRBJ2-3, the V gene TRBV12-3 or TRBV12-4; D uncertain. There are 16 residues in the CDR3. V was shortened by 3 bases and J by 0 bases, with 13 bases between the two germline ends. The DNA for the CDR3 is TGTGCCAGCAGTTTGGGGATTTCGGGTAGCACAGATACGCAGTATTTT. This gives the protein CASSLGISGSTDTQYF.

This clonotype occurred many times. V and J are TRBV11-2 and TRBJ2-1; D ambiguous. Germline values: CDR1 SGHAT, CDR2 FQNNGV. The CDR3 length is 14 residues. Trimming stripped 0 bases from V and 14 bases from J, with 17 bases between. The DNA for the CDR3 is TGTGCCAGCAGCTTAGACCCCCTCAGTGGTCGTGAGTTCTTC. Its translation is CASSLDPLSGREFF. The full variable domain, with the rest looked up from reference TRBV11-2 and TRBJ2-1, is EAGVAQSPRYKIIEKRQSVAFWCNPISGHATLYWYQQILGQGPKLLIQFQNNGVVDDSQLPKDRFSAERLKGVDSTLKIQPAKLEDSAVYLCASSLDPLSGREFFGPGTRLTVL.

This clonotype was recorded at least ten times. The chain recombines TRBV9 with TRBJ1-1; unclear D gene. Between the trimmed V and J ends, which lost 4 bases and 6 bases, there was a span of 10 bases. From germline, CDR1 is SGDLS and CDR2 YYNGEE. CDR3 size: 12 residues. The CDR3 DNA is TGTGCCAGCAGCCAGACCGGGGCTGAAGCTTTCTTT. Protein product: CASSQTGAEAFF. The full variable domain, in which reference TRBV9 and TRBJ1-1 provide the parts outside the CDR3, is DSGVTQTPKHLITATGQRVTLRCSPRSGDLSVYWYQQSLDQGLQFLIQYYNGEERAKGNILERFSAQQFPDLHSELNLSSLELGDSALYFCASSQTGAEAFFGQGTRLTVV.

This clonotype came up many times. The chain links TRBV4-2 to TRBJ1-6, with unresolved D. Germline CDR1 LGHNA, CDR2 YNFKEQ. Trimming took off 2 bases at V and 10 bases at J, with 12 bases between the two ends. This CDR3 region has 14 residues. The DNA for the CDR3 is TGTGCCAGCAGCCAACTAACGTCACGGTCACCCCTCCACTTT. It encodes CASSQLTSRSPLHF.

This clonotype was counted ten times or more. The gene calls are TRBV7-2 and TRBJ2-2; no clear D gene. V was clipped by 5 bases and J by 0 bases, with 13 bases between them. Germline CDR1 and CDR2: SGHTA and FQGNSA. There are 16 residues in the CDR3. The CDR3: CASSPKADPNTGELFF. DNA of the CDR3: TGTGCCAGCAGCCCTAAGGCGGATCCGAACACCGGGGAGCTGTTTTTT.

This clonotype was picked up many times. V is TRBV5-1 and J is TRBJ2-5, with D hard to call. The length of the CDR3 is 11 residues. The germline V gene has CDR1 SGHRS and CDR2 YFSETQ. V was shortened by 0 bases and J by 6 bases, with 3 bases between the two germline ends. Here the CDR3 reads CASSLVKTQYF. CDR3 coding DNA: TGCGCCAGCAGCTTGGTAAAGACCCAGTACTTC.

There are many counts of this clonotype. The chain couples TRBV10-3 to TRBJ1-2; no firm D call. This CDR3 is built from 12 residues. Between the trimmed V and J ends, which lost 4 bases and 6 bases, there was a span of 9 bases. Germline V gives CDR1 ENHRY, CDR2 SYGVKD. The CDR3 here is CAISGVANGYTF. The CDR3 DNA sequence: TGTGCCATCAGTGGGGTAGCGAATGGCTACACCTTC.

The chain joins TRBV5-1 to TRBJ2-2; the D is unclear. Between the trimmed V and J ends, which lost 3 bases and 1 base, there was a span of 13 bases. The CDR3 loop spans 16 amino acids. Germline V gives CDR1 SGHRS, CDR2 YFSETQ. In nucleotides, the CDR3 is TGCGCCAGCAGCTCGTCGTCTGCCCGGAACACCGGGGAGCTGTTTTTT. The encoded protein is CASSSSSARNTGELFF.

At least ten counts were recorded for this clonotype. This rearrangement joins TRBV6-5 to TRBJ1-5; D remains ambiguous. Germline loops: CDR1 MNHEY, CDR2 SVGAGI. This CDR3 comprises 13 residues. Trimming left V 3 bases short and J 11 bases short, with 14 bases between. The CDR3 reads CASSYAPAGTQHF. CDR3 DNA: TGTGCCAGCAGTTATGCCCCCGCGGGGACCCAGCATTTT.

At least ten counts were recorded for this clonotype. The chain combines TRBV6-6 with TRBJ2-5; no clear D gene. Germline CDR1 reads MNHNY; CDR2 reads SVGAGI (reference sequence). The CDR3 runs 13 residues. Trimming shortened V by 0 bases and J by 2 bases, and 4 bases separated the two germline ends. CDR3 amino acids: CASSYSGQETQYF. In DNA form, the CDR3 reads TGTGCCAGCAGTTACTCAGGTCAAGAGACCCAGTACTTC.

The table lists this clonotype with many counts. This sequence joins TRBV28 and TRBJ1-5, with D perhaps TRBD1 (6 bases). Between the trimmed V and J ends, which lost 5 bases and 5 bases, there was a span of 13 bases. The germline V gene has CDR1 MDHEN and CDR2 SYDVKM. CDR3 length: 14 amino acids. CDR3 region: CASSPDRSDQPQHF. The CDR3, as DNA: TGTGCCAGCAGTCCCGACAGGAGCGATCAGCCCCAGCATTTT.

This clonotype occurred many times. This chain uses TRBV20-1 with TRBJ2-3, with 10 positions matching TRBD1. Trimming took 3 bases from V and 3 from J; bases not matched to a gene: 9. Germline V gene lookup returns CDR1 DFQATT and CDR2 SNEGSKA (reference sequence). The CDR3 is made up of 16 amino acids. The CDR3 DNA sequence: TGCAGTGCTAGGGACCTCGGGACAGGGGTTACAGATACGCAGTATTTT. Protein product: CSARDLGTGVTDTQYF.

This clonotype has more than one count but fewer than ten. The chain uses TRBV5-6 and TRBJ1-2; tentatively, D is TRBD1 (5 bases). The CDR3 extends over 12 amino acids. Germline CDR1 and CDR2: SGHDT and YYEEEE. V was clipped by 4 bases and J by 4 bases, with 8 bases between them. The CDR3 sequence is CASSGGGYGYTF. The DNA of the CDR3 is TGTGCCAGCAGCGGCGGGGGCTATGGCTACACCTTC.

This clonotype was found many times. This chain joins TRBV12-3 or TRBV12-4 and TRBJ1-6, with a tentative D call TRBD1 (5 bases). The V end was cut by 3 bases, the J end by 14 bases, with 8 bases between. The CDR3 is 11 residues long. The CDR3 region has the DNA TGTGCCAGCAGTTTGAGGGGTACCCTCCACTTT. The encoded protein is CASSLRGTLHF.

This rearrangement joins TRBV12-3 or TRBV12-4 to TRBJ1-4; D remains unclear. The CDR3 is 18 amino acids. CDR3 sequence reads: CTFSLARLRFPENEKLFF. The CDR3 nucleotides read TGTACCTTCAGTTTAGCTAGATTAAGGTTCCCGGAGAATGAAAAACTGTTTTTT.

This clonotype has ten or more counts. The rearrangement links TRBV6-5 to TRBJ1-1, with 7 bases lining up with TRBD1. Germline lookup yields CDR1 MNHEY and CDR2 SVGAGI. Trimming removed 2 bases from V and 5 bases from J; junction bases left unmatched: 2. This CDR3 comprises 13 residues. The CDR3 coding sequence is TGTGCCAGCAGTTACAGGGGGCGAACTGAAGCTTTCTTT. It codes for CASSYRGRTEAFF.

This clonotype was picked up many times. The CDR3: CASSLMVAGEADTQYF. In DNA form, the CDR3 reads TGCGCCAGCAGCTTGATGGTAGCGGGGGAGGCAGATACGCAGTATTTT. The chain has TRBV5-1 and TRBJ2-3, with 9 bases identical to TRBD2. Losses at the gene ends were 1 base for V and 4 bases for J; bases not matched to a gene: 7. CDR1 and CDR2 from the germline V gene are SGHRS and YFSETQ. This CDR3 region has 16 residues.

Many counts were recorded for this clonotype. This rearrangement joins TRBV5-1 to TRBJ2-7; tentative D call: TRBD1 (7 bases). The germline gives CDR1 SGHRS, CDR2 YFSETQ. The V end was cut by 4 bases, the J end by 7 bases, with 15 bases between. This CDR3 has 13 residues. CDR3 loop: CASSQDRAGEQYV. The CDR3 DNA is TGCGCCAGCAGCCAAGACAGGGCGGGAGAGCAGTACGTC.

This clonotype was observed a few times. V usage is TRBV15 and J usage is TRBJ1-2; D gene ambiguous. Germline CDR1 is LNHNV and CDR2 is YYDKDF (reference sequence). The CDR3 spans 12 residues. Trimming took off 0 bases at V and 11 bases at J, with 10 bases between the two ends. The CDR3, as DNA: TGTGCCACCAGCAGAGAAATGGGGATATACACCTTC. Translating gives CATSREMGIYTF.

This clonotype was seen repeatedly, ten times or more. This chain links TRBV7-3 with TRBJ2-5, with D hard to call. This CDR3 comprises 15 residues. Trimming shortened V by 2 bases and J by 2 bases, and 12 bases separated the two germline ends. Germline V gives CDR1 SGHTA, CDR2 FQGTGA. The CDR3 nucleotides are TGTGCCAGCAGCTTACAACACATGCCGCAAGAGACCCAGTACTTC. Residues: CASSLQHMPQETQYF. Using reference TRBV7-3 and TRBJ2-5 for the parts outside the CDR3, the full variable domain is GAGVSQTPSNKVTEKGKYVELRCDPISGHTALYWYRQSLGQGPEFLIYFQGTGAADDSGLPNDRFFAVRPEGSVSTLKIQRTERGDSAVYLCASSLQHMPQETQYFGPGTRLLVL.

At least ten counts were recorded for this clonotype. This sequence joins TRBV7-6 and TRBJ2-5; 9 bases fit TRBD1. The V and J ends lost 6 bases and 7 bases, in that order; junction bases with no gene match: 9. Germline assignment: CDR1 SGHVS and CDR2 FNYEAQ. This CDR3 has 14 amino acids. The CDR3 DNA follows: TGTGCCAGCAGGCCCGGGACAGGGACCTCGACCCAGTACTTC. Protein: CASRPGTGTSTQYF.

The sample holds many counts of this clonotype. The rearrangement joins TRBV6-5 to TRBJ2-1; D is ambiguous. V was shortened by 5 bases and J by 7 bases, with 15 bases between the two germline ends. The CDR3 sequence is 14 residues long. From germline, CDR1 is MNHEY and CDR2 SVGAGI. The CDR3 loop reads CASSRSRLGNEQFF. DNA for the CDR3: TGTGCCAGCAGTAGATCCCGGCTAGGTAATGAGCAGTTCTTC.

This clonotype has at least ten counts. The chain employs TRBV9 and TRBJ1-4; TRBD1 matches 8 bases. CDR3 length: 15 amino acids. With V trimmed by 3 bases and J by 2 bases, 3 bases remained unmatched. From germline, CDR1 is SGDLS and CDR2 YYNGEE. CDR3 amino acids: CASSAQGATNEKLFF. The CDR3, as DNA: TGTGCCAGCAGCGCCCAGGGGGCTACTAATGAAAAACTGTTTTTT.

This clonotype has ten or more counts. This chain connects TRBV5-1 to TRBJ1-4; 9 nucleotides align to TRBD1. V lost 6 bases to trimming and J lost 7 bases; unmatched junction nucleotides: 7. The CDR3 is made up of 14 amino acids. Germline V lookup: CDR1 SGHRS, CDR2 YFSETQ. The CDR3 DNA sequence: TGCGCCAGCACGGGGGGACAGGGAATTGAAAAACTGTTTTTT. Amino acids: CASTGGQGIEKLFF.

This clonotype was observed at least ten times. The V call is TRBV7-2, the J call TRBJ1-6, with a weak D call TRBD1 (6 bases). Germline V gene data show CDR1 as SGHTA and CDR2 as FQGNSA. The CDR3 contains 13 residues. V gave up 5 bases and J gave up 6 bases, with 8 bases separating them. The CDR3 DNA reads TGTGCCAGCAGCCCGGACAGTAATTCACCCCTCCACTTT. Translating gives CASSPDSNSPLHF.

In this sample, this clonotype turned up many times. This chain connects TRBV6-2 or TRBV6-3 to TRBJ2-5, with D tentatively TRBD2 (5 bases). CDR3 length: 15 amino acids. V was cut by 6 bases and J by 5 bases, with 19 bases left in between. Germline V CDR1 and CDR2: MNHEY, SVGEGT. In DNA form, the CDR3 reads TGTGCCAGCAGATCCGCGGGCCTCACCCCGGAGACCCAGTACTTC. It specifies CASRSAGLTPETQYF.

This clonotype was seen ten or more times. The chain uses TRBV19 and TRBJ1-5; D ambiguous. Germline lookup yields CDR1 LNHDA and CDR2 SQIVND (reference sequence). Trimming pared 8 bases from V and 4 bases from J, leaving 3 bases between. This CDR3 comprises 10 residues. The CDR3 nucleotides are TGTGCCAGTCATAATCAGCCCCAGCATTTT. This codes for CASHNQPQHF.

This clonotype was seen repeatedly, ten times or more. The chain recombines TRBV7-2 with TRBJ2-1; D is possibly TRBD1 (6 bases). The V gene lost 1 base and the J gene lost 12 bases, with 19 bases spanning the gap. This CDR3 is built from 15 residues. Germline values: CDR1 SGHTA, CDR2 FQGNSA. In DNA form, the CDR3 reads TGTGCCAGCAGCTTAGGAGCCAGGGGCCCTTTAGGGCAGTTCTTC. Protein: CASSLGARGPLGQFF.

This clonotype was found many times. The chain is built from TRBV27 and TRBJ2-1; tentatively, D is TRBD2 (5 bases). Germline V CDR1 and CDR2: MNHEY, SMNVEV (reference sequence). Between the trimmed V and J ends, which lost 2 bases and 6 bases, there was a span of 11 bases. The length of the CDR3 is 14 residues. The CDR3 loop is CASSLTGWANEQFF. In DNA, the CDR3 is TGTGCCAGCAGTTTAACGGGGTGGGCCAATGAGCAGTTCTTC.

This clonotype was counted ten times or more. The chain joins TRBV7-9 to TRBJ2-7; D is unclear. Trimming took 3 bases from V and 1 from J, leaving 13 bases between them. Per the germline V gene, CDR1 is SEHNR and CDR2 is FQNEAQ (reference sequence). CDR3 length equals 15 residues. The DNA of the CDR3 is TGTGCCAGCAGCTTCGGGCCAGTACCATCCTACGAGCAGTACTTC. Its translation is CASSFGPVPSYEQYF.

This clonotype occurred many times. The chain recombines TRBV7-6 with TRBJ2-1; D unclear. V was trimmed by 10 bases and J by 6 bases, leaving 19 bases between them. The CDR3 loop spans 14 amino acids. From germline, CDR1 is SGHVS and CDR2 FNYEAQ. CDR3 DNA sequence: TGTGCCACCTCTTCATCACGAGCGTCCAATGAGCAGTTCTTC. Its translation is CATSSSRASNEQFF. Complete variable domain (other parts from reference TRBV7-6 and TRBJ2-1): GAGVSQSPRYKVTKRGQDVALRCDPISGHVSLYWYRQALGQGPEFLTYFNYEAQQDKSGLPNDRFSAERPEGSISTLTIQRTEQRDSAMYRCATSSSRASNEQFFGPGTRLTVL.

This clonotype was seen many times. This chain uses TRBV5-1 with TRBJ2-7, with 9 bases aligning to TRBD1. The CDR3 consists of 17 residues. V was pared by 6 bases and J by 4 bases, with 17 bases of the junction left unmatched. Germline loops: CDR1 SGHRS, CDR2 YFSETQ. DNA for the CDR3: TGCGCCAGCATCTCCGATTTGACAGGGGGAAAATTTTACGAGCAGTACTTC. Amino acid sequence: CASISDLTGGKFYEQYF.